These 27 T cell receptor beta chains originate from one sample sequenced in a study of CD8 T cells in Susac syndrome. When the RNA was reverse transcribed, random hexamers were used with an input of about 0.45 to 1 ug. TCRdb reanalysed the immunoSEQ multiplex PCR reads using MiXCR and keeps one entry per CDR3 protein. The sample carries around 150,000 distinct CDR3 sequences, approximately 94% recorded once. Specimen: CD4+ T cells from PBMCs. The receptors stem from a human donor with multiple sclerosis.

The rearrangement uses TRBV18 and TRBJ1-4; D remains ambiguous. CDR1 is KGHSH, CDR2 LQKENI, per germline. There are 15 residues in the CDR3. Trimming cost V 2 bases and J 8 bases, with 15 bases left between them. The CDR3 is CASSPSDGGGEKLFF. In DNA form, the CDR3 reads TGTGCCAGCTCACCAAGCGACGGTGGAGGAGAAAAACTGTTTTTT.

This rearrangement joins TRBV5-4 to TRBJ1-1; D remains ambiguous. This CDR3 has 14 residues. Germline-derived CDR1 and CDR2 are SGHNT and YYREEE (reference sequence). Trimming took 4 bases from V and 4 from J, leaving 14 bases between them. The CDR3 DNA reads TGTGCCAGCAGCGGAGGGTCTCCGGGCACTGAAGCTTTCTTT. It specifies CASSGGSPGTEAFF.

The CDR3: CAGQFGQPYSNQPQHF. As DNA, the CDR3 is TGTGCCGGACAGTTCGGACAGCCCTATAGCAATCAGCCCCAGCATTTT. This sequence joins TRBV30 and TRBJ1-5, with D possibly matching TRBD1 (6 bases). The CDR3 consists of 16 residues. Germline CDR1 reads GTSNPN; CDR2 reads SVGIG (reference sequence). The V and J ends lost 8 bases and 0 bases respectively, with 20 bases between them.

The chain links TRBV24-1 to TRBJ2-7; D is unresolved. This CDR3 has 13 amino acids. Trimming cost V 6 bases and J 4 bases, with 12 bases left between them. Germline CDR1 is KGHDR and CDR2 is SFDVKD. The CDR3 bases are TGTGCCACCAGTCGAGGCAGGTTGTACGAGCAGTACTTC. Its translation is CATSRGRLYEQYF.

In its sample, this clonotype was seen once. The chain has TRBV29-1 and TRBJ1-2, with D maybe TRBD1 (5 bases). From germline, CDR1 is SQVTM and CDR2 ANQGSEA. V lost 6 bases, J lost 4 bases, and 9 bases lay in between. This CDR3 comprises 11 residues. The CDR3 sequence: CSVGESYGYTF. The CDR3 DNA reads TGCAGCGTGGGGGAGAGCTATGGCTACACCTTC.

The chain couples TRBV29-1 to TRBJ1-2; possibly TRBD1 for D (5 bases). This CDR3 contains 14 residues. CDR1 and CDR2 (germline): SQVTM, ANQGSEA. Trimming pared 1 base from V and 4 bases from J, leaving 13 bases between. CDR3 sequence: CSVEGDRQSYGYTF. The CDR3 DNA reads as TGCAGCGTTGAAGGGGACCGACAGTCCTATGGCTACACCTTC. The full variable domain, with the rest looked up from reference TRBV29-1 and TRBJ1-2, is SAVISQKPSRDICQRGTSLTIQCQVDSQVTMMFWYRQQPGQSLTLIATANQGSEATYESGFVIDKFPISRPNLTFSTLTVSNMSPEDSSIYLCSVEGDRQSYGYTFGSGTRLTVV.

CDR3 residues: CASSGAGYGYTF. Here the CDR3 DNA reads TGTGCCAGCAGTGGAGCAGGGTATGGCTACACCTTC. V gene TRBV2 combines with J gene TRBJ1-2, with D tentatively TRBD1 (5 bases). The CDR3 contains 12 residues. V was cut by 4 bases and J by 5 bases, with 8 bases left in between. Germline V gives CDR1 SNHLY, CDR2 FYNNEI.

This clonotype occurred once. The genes are TRBV12-3 or TRBV12-4 and TRBJ2-7, with D tentatively TRBD2 (6 bases). Trimming removed 8 bases at V and 1 base at J, with 15 bases between. The CDR3 extends over 14 amino acids. CDR3 sequence reads: CASSGGKTSYEQYF. The CDR3 DNA sequence: TGTGCCAGCTCGGGCGGGAAGACGTCCTACGAGCAGTACTTC.

This clonotype appeared a single time. The chain carries TRBV2 and TRBJ1-4; D is ambiguous. Germline V gives CDR1 SNHLY, CDR2 FYNNEI. With 7 bases removed from V and 7 bases from J, the gap between germline ends came to 19 bases. The CDR3 is 15 residues long. The chain's CDR3 is CASIDRTAPSEKLFF. The CDR3, as DNA: TGTGCCAGCATCGATCGTACAGCTCCTAGTGAAAAACTGTTTTTT.

This clonotype was observed a single time. This chain links TRBV29-1 with TRBJ2-5; TRBD2 is a possible D gene (5 bases). The CDR3 runs 14 residues. The germline V gene has CDR1 SQVTM and CDR2 ANQGSEA. The V end lost 2 bases, the J end lost 5 bases, and 15 bases lay between the germline ends. CDR3 sequence reads: CSVEPPGGIETQYF. Here the CDR3 DNA reads TGCAGCGTTGAACCCCCCGGAGGAATTGAGACCCAGTACTTC. Complete variable domain (other parts from reference TRBV29-1 and TRBJ2-5): SAVISQKPSRDICQRGTSLTIQCQVDSQVTMMFWYRQQPGQSLTLIATANQGSEATYESGFVIDKFPISRPNLTFSTLTVSNMSPEDSSIYLCSVEPPGGIETQYFGPGTRLLVL.

This clonotype was found once. V is TRBV14 and J is TRBJ2-3; 10 nucleotides agree with TRBD1. The CDR3 is made up of 16 amino acids. Germline loops: CDR1 SGHDN, CDR2 FVKESK. Losses at the gene ends were 3 bases for V and 3 bases for J; bases not matched to a gene: 6. CDR3 nucleotides: TGTGCCAGCAGCCAGCCTGGGACAGGGGAAACAGATACGCAGTATTTT. The encoded protein is CASSQPGTGETDTQYF.

The genes are TRBV28 and TRBJ2-2; possibly TRBD2 for D (5 bases). With 6 bases removed from V and 3 bases from J, the gap between germline ends came to 11 bases. From germline, CDR1 is MDHEN and CDR2 SYDVKM. The CDR3 contains 14 residues. This chain's CDR3 is CASRPGSDTGELFF. CDR3 in DNA: TGTGCCAGCAGACCGGGATCGGACACCGGGGAGCTGTTTTTT.

The genes are TRBV30 and TRBJ1-5; D gene uncertain. V lost 2 bases to trimming and J lost 4 bases, with 9 bases between them. This CDR3 spans 13 amino acids. Per the germline V gene, CDR1 is GTSNPN and CDR2 is SVGIG (reference sequence). The CDR3 reads CAWSTALNQPQHF. For the CDR3, the DNA is TGTGCCTGGAGTACAGCATTAAATCAGCCCCAGCATTTT.

This clonotype was counted only a few times. CDR3 in amino acids: CASSSLGFSQGTSYEQYF. The CDR3 DNA reads TGTGCCAGCAGCTCCTTAGGTTTTTCTCAGGGGACGTCCTACGAGCAGTACTTC. The J gene is TRBJ2-7, the V gene TRBV7-2; D may be TRBD1 (6 bases). The germline V gene encodes CDR1 SGHTA and CDR2 FQGNSA. The CDR3 covers 18 residues. V was clipped by 4 bases and J by 1 base, with 23 bases between them.

The chain combines TRBV4-2 with TRBJ2-1; a possible D gene is TRBD2 (5 bases). Germline CDR1 reads LGHNA; CDR2 reads YNFKEQ. This CDR3 has 16 amino acids. The ends were cut back, 0 bases at V and 0 bases at J, with 9 bases in the middle. CDR3 nucleotide sequence: TGTGCCAGCAGCCAAGATATAGGGAGCTCCTACAATGAGCAGTTCTTC. It yields the protein CASSQDIGSSYNEQFF.

V is TRBV4-2 and J is TRBJ1-2; tentative D call: TRBD1 (6 bases). In germline, CDR1 is LGHNA, CDR2 YNFKEQ. The ends were cut back, 0 bases at V and 2 bases at J, with 16 bases in the middle. There are 17 residues in the CDR3. CDR3 sequence reads: CASSQDQMGGGNYGYTF. The CDR3 DNA reads TGTGCCAGCAGCCAAGATCAGATGGGAGGGGGAAACTATGGCTACACCTTC.

The chain uses TRBV3-1 and TRBJ1-5; 7 bases map to TRBD1. Germline V gives CDR1 LGHDT, CDR2 YNNKEL (reference sequence). The V segment lost 1 base and the J segment 10 bases; nucleotides outside the gene matches: 7. This CDR3 is built from 14 residues. In DNA, the CDR3 is TGTGCCAGCAGCCAAGCCGGGACAGTGGGCCCCCAGCATTTT. It is translated as CASSQAGTVGPQHF.

V usage is TRBV30 and J usage is TRBJ1-1; 7 bases align to TRBD1. Trimming cost V 2 bases and J 6 bases; bases outside gene matches: 9. This CDR3 has 14 residues. The germline gives CDR1 GTSNPN, CDR2 SVGIG (reference sequence). In nucleotides, the CDR3 is TGTGCCTGGAGTCTTCTTGTTCAGGGGGCTGAAGCTTTCTTT. Translated, it gives CAWSLLVQGAEAFF.

The gene calls are TRBV29-1 and TRBJ2-2; 9 nucleotides line up with TRBD1. J lost 10 bases, V lost 7 bases, and 7 bases had no gene match. The CDR3 covers 12 residues. In germline, CDR1 is SQVTM, CDR2 ANQGSEA. CDR3 DNA: TGCAGCGGACAGGGGGTTGGGGAGGAGCTGTTTTTT. This codes for CSGQGVGEELFF.

This sequence joins TRBV2 and TRBJ2-2, with D possibly TRBD1 on 5 matching bases. CDR3 size: 15 residues. The V end lost 4 bases, the J end lost 4 bases, and 13 bases lay between the germline ends. CDR1 and CDR2 from the germline V gene are SNHLY and FYNNEI. CDR3 sequence (DNA): TGTGCCAGCAGTGTGTCAGGGCCGGGCACCGGGGAGCTGTTTTTT. Translation: CASSVSGPGTGELFF.

Only a few counts were recorded for this clonotype. This chain uses TRBV7-9 with TRBJ1-1; no firm D call. Germline loops: CDR1 SEHNR, CDR2 FQNEAQ (reference sequence). The CDR3 is 13 amino acids. Between the trimmed V and J ends, which lost 7 bases and 0 bases, there was a span of 9 bases. The CDR3 region is CASKRNVNTEAFF. The CDR3 DNA sequence: TGTGCCAGCAAGAGAAATGTGAACACTGAAGCTTTCTTT. Using reference TRBV7-9 and TRBJ1-1 for the parts outside the CDR3, the full variable domain is DTGVSQNPRHKITKRGQNVTFRCDPISEHNRLYWYRQTLGQGPEFLTYFQNEAQLEKSRLLSDRFSAERPKGSFSTLEIQRTEQGDSAMYLCASKRNVNTEAFFGQGTRLTVV.

The chain employs TRBV20-1 and TRBJ2-7, with 7 bases that match TRBD1. V lost 4 bases to trimming and J lost 6 bases; unmatched junction nucleotides: 9. Per germline, CDR1 DFQATT and CDR2 SNEGSKA (reference sequence). CDR3 length equals 13 residues. The CDR3, as DNA: TGCAGTGCTAAGGGGGCTGCGAATTCCGAGCAGTACTTC. This sequence encodes CSAKGAANSEQYF.

The chain has TRBV20-1 and TRBJ2-3, with a possible D match to TRBD2 (8 bases). CDR1 and CDR2 from the germline V gene are DFQATT and SNEGSKA (reference sequence). With 5 bases removed from V and 6 bases from J, the gap between germline ends came to 18 bases. There are 14 residues in the CDR3. The CDR3 bases are TGCAGTGCTTTTTTCGGGAGGGGGCGGGATACGCAGTATTTT. Translated: CSAFFGRGRDTQYF.

The V and J genes are TRBV3-1 and TRBJ2-7, with 7 bases aligning to TRBD1. Germline CDR1 LGHDT, CDR2 YNNKEL (reference sequence). J was trimmed by 6 bases and V by 4 bases; bases with no gene match: 3. The CDR3 contains 12 residues. Here the CDR3 DNA reads TGTGCCAGCAGCCGAACAGGGGTCGAGCAGTACTTC. Residues: CASSRTGVEQYF.

This clonotype showed up just once. The chain has TRBV4-1 and TRBJ1-3, with D tentatively TRBD1 (5 bases). CDR1 and CDR2 (germline): MGHRA, YSYEKL. The CDR3 covers 17 residues. The V gene lost 2 bases and the J gene lost 0 bases, with 14 bases spanning the gap. CDR3 protein: CASSQRDTGFSGNTIYF. The DNA for the CDR3 is TGCGCCAGCAGCCAACGAGATACAGGATTCTCTGGAAACACCATATATTTT.

The chain employs TRBV18 and TRBJ1-3; D unresolved. The CDR3 is made up of 14 amino acids. The germline CDR1 and CDR2 sequences are KGHSH and LQKENI. V lost 1 base and J lost 4, with 8 bases in between. CDR3 loop: CASSPQGGGNTIYF. The CDR3 coding sequence is TGTGCCAGCTCACCACAGGGAGGCGGAAACACCATATATTTT.

CDR3 sequence reads: CASSLGGGQLNTEAFF. The CDR3 nucleotides are TGTGCCAGCAGCTTGGGCGGGGGACAATTGAACACTGAAGCTTTCTTT. The chain recombines TRBV5-4 with TRBJ1-1, with D perhaps TRBD1 (6 bases). Deletions cut 0 bases from V and 0 bases from J, with 12 bases between. The CDR3 has 16 residues. The germline V gene has CDR1 SGHNT and CDR2 YYREEE (reference sequence).